This T cell receptor (beta chain) is from a study of vaccination effects on CD4 cells after COVID-19. ViraFEST assay sequencing came after antigen-specific CD4+ T cells were expanded with viral peptide pools. Upon completion of around eleven days in culture, CD4+ T cells were isolated. Nucleocapsid antibody tests were negative, and the vaccine recipients had no prior SARS-CoV-2 infection. Comments on this clone: Antigen specificity is unknown.

Produced via immunoSEQ multiplex PCR; TCRdb's table is partial and in-frame only. The top ten hold around 26% of the sample, which has 30,000 to 40,000 clones, 60% to 75% seen once. This receptor was obtained from a human donor who received a COVID-19 vaccine. Sequences were derived from CD4+ T cells from PBMCs cultured with HCoV-OC43 spike peptides, sampled before COVID-19 vaccination. The subset: HCoV-OC43 spike overlapping peptide pool stimulation.

This CDR3 reads CASSSGTDKEKLFF. DNA for the CDR3: TGTGCCAGCAGCTCCGGTACCGATAAGGAAAAACTGTTTTTT. The chain has TRBV5-4 and TRBJ1-4; unclear D gene. Germline V gene sequence: CDR1 SGHNT, CDR2 YYREEE (reference sequence). With 3 bases removed from V and 8 bases from J, the gap between germline ends came to 14 bases. There are 14 residues in the CDR3.